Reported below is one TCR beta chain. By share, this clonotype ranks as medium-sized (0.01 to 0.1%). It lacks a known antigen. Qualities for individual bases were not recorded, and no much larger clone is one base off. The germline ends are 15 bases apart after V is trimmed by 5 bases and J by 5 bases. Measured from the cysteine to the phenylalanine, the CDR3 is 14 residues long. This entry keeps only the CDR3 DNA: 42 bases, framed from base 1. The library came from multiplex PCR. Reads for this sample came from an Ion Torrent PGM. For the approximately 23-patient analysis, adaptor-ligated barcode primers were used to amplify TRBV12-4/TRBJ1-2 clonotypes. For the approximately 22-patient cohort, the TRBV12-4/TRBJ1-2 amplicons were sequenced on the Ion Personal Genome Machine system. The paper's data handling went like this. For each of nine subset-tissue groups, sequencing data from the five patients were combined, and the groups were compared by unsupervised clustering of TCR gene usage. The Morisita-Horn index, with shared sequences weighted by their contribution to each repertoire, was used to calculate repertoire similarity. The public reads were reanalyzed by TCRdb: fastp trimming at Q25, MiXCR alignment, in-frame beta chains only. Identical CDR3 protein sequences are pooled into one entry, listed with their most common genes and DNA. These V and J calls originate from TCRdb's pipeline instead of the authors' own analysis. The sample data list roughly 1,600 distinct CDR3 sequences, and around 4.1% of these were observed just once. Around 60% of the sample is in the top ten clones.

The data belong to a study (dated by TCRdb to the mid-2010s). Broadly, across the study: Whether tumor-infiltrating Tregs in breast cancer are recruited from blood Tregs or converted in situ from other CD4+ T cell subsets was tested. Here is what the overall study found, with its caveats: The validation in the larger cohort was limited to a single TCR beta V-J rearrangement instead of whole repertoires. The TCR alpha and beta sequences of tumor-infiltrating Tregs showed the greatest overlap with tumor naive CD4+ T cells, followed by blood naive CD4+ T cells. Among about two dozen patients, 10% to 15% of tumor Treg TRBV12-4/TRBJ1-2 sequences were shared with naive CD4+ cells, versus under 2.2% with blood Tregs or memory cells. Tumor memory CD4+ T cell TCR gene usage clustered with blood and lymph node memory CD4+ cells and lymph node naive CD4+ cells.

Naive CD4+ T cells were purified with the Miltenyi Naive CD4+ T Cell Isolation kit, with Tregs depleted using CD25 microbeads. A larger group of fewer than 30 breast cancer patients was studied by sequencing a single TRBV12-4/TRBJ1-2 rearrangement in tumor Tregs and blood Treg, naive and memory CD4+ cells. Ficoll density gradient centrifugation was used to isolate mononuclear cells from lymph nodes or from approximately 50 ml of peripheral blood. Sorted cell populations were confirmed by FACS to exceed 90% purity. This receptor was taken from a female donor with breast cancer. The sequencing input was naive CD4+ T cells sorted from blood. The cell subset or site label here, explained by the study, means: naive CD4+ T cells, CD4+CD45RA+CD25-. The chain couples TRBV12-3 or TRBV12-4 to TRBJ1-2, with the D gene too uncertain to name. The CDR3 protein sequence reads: CASSRTSPGYGYTF. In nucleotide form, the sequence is TGTGCCAGCAGTCGGACGAGCCCGGGATATGGCTACACCTTC.